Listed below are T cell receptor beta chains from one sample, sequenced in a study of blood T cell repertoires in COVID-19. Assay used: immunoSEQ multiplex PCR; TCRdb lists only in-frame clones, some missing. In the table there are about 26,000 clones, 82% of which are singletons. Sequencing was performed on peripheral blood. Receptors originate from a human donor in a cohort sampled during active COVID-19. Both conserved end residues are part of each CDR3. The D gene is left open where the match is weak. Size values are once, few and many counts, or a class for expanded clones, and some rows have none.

TGCGCCAGCAGCCAAGATGGGGGACTTAAGACGGGAACCAAAAACATTCAGTACTTC CASSQDGGLKTGTKNIQYF TRBJ2-4 TRBV4-3 once -
TGTGCTAGTGGTTCTAGCCGGGAGCTGTTTTTT CASGSSRELFF TRBJ2-2 TRBV12-5 - -
TGTGCCAGCAGTTACCAGACAAATACGGCTGAAGCTTTCTTT CASSYQTNTAEAFF TRBJ1-1 TRBV6-5 once -
TGTGCCAGCAGCTTCGAACGAACTAGCGGGAGGAGCGGGGAGCTGTTTTTT CASSFERTSGRSGELFF TRBJ2-2 TRBV7-2 once TRBD2
TGTGCCAGCAGCGCGACTAGCCAGGGTGAGCAGTACTTC CASSATSQGEQYF TRBJ2-7 TRBV6-4 - TRBD2
TGCGCCAGCAGCTCAAACAGGGGTCCCTCTGGGGCCAACGTCCTGACTTTC CASSSNRGPSGANVLTF TRBJ2-6 TRBV5-1 - TRBD1
TGTGCCAGCAGCGTGGCGGGGCGCGGAAACACCATATATTTT CASSVAGRGNTIYF TRBJ1-3 TRBV9 - -
TGTGCCACCAGTGAATGGACACGCTACGAGCAGTACTTC CATSEWTRYEQYF TRBJ2-7 TRBV24-1 - -
TGTGCCAGCAGCGTAGGCCCCGGAAATAGGAGGAGTGGGTTCCCCACGGACAATGAGCAGTTCTTC CASSVGPGNRRSGFPTDNEQFF TRBJ2-1 TRBV9 - -
TGTGCCACCAGCAGAGATTTGTCGCGAGCTTTCTTT CATSRDLSRAFF TRBJ1-1 TRBV15 - -
TGTGCCAGCAGCTTAGCAGGGGCTCATTTAGAGCCCCAGCATTTT CASSLAGAHLEPQHF TRBJ1-5 TRBV7-9 - -